Following are 30 T cell receptor beta chains from one sample sequenced in a study of Graves' ophthalmopathy and Graves' hyperthyroidism. RNA transcripts were the source from which TCR beta CDR3 regions were amplified. Second-round multiplex PCR followed a first-round RT-PCR using HTBI primers. TCRdb processed the multiplex PCR reads anew with MiXCR; each CDR3 protein has one entry. The data contain over 40,000 distinct CDR3 sequences, around 48% of them singletons. The sample was peripheral blood. The receptor source for this set is an adult man with Graves' ophthalmopathy.

The chain has TRBV27 and TRBJ1-5; D might be TRBD1 (5 bases). The germline V gene encodes CDR1 MNHEY and CDR2 SMNVEV (reference sequence). This CDR3 region has 15 residues. The V end was cut by 5 bases, the J end by 2 bases, with 13 bases between. This CDR3 reads CASSRGCQGNQPQHF. The CDR3 region has the DNA TGTGCCAGCAGTAGGGGCTGTCAGGGCAATCAGCCCCAGCATTTT.

The chain carries TRBV7-2 and TRBJ1-5; 10 bases match TRBD1. Germline CDR1 reads SGHTA; CDR2 reads FQGNSA. The CDR3 is 18 residues long. J gave up 7 bases and V 4 bases, and 16 bases lay outside the gene matches. CDR3 region: CASSSGGTGQGLGQPQHF. The CDR3 DNA follows: TGTGCCAGCAGCTCCGGGGGAACGGGACAGGGGCTAGGGCAGCCCCAGCATTTT.

There are many counts of this clonotype. This chain joins TRBV12-3 or TRBV12-4 and TRBJ2-4; a weak D match, TRBD2 (5 bases). The ends were cut back, 5 bases at V and 4 bases at J, with 9 bases in the middle. The CDR3 contains 13 residues. CDR3 nucleotides: TGTGCCAGCAGTGCGGGCCGAAAAAACATTCAGTACTTC. Protein sequence: CASSAGRKNIQYF.

The V and J genes are TRBV6-1 and TRBJ2-7; TRBD1 might be the D (5 bases). The CDR3 spans 13 residues. V lost 5 bases and J lost 2, with 10 bases in between. Per the germline V gene, CDR1 is MNHNS and CDR2 is SASEGT. The CDR3 here is CASSPWGTYEQYF. The CDR3 DNA reads as TGTGCCAGCAGTCCCTGGGGCACCTACGAGCAGTACTTC.

The rearrangement joins TRBV19 to TRBJ2-5; 8 nucleotides agree with TRBD1. The germline CDR1 and CDR2 sequences are LNHDA and SQIVND (reference sequence). This CDR3 comprises 15 residues. Losses at the gene ends were 3 bases for V and 7 bases for J; bases not matched to a gene: 10. The CDR3 bases are TGTGCCAGTAGTATGGGGACAGGACCTTTACGGACCCAGTACTTC. Protein: CASSMGTGPLRTQYF.

The chain couples TRBV15 to TRBJ2-2, with D perhaps TRBD1 or TRBD2 (5 bases each). Germline V lookup: CDR1 LNHNV, CDR2 YYDKDF (reference sequence). V was trimmed by 0 bases and J by 2 bases, leaving 13 bases between them. The CDR3 loop spans 17 amino acids. CDR3 protein: CATSRDLGGGNTGELFF. The CDR3 DNA is TGTGCCACCAGCAGAGATTTGGGTGGGGGAAACACCGGGGAGCTGTTTTTT.

The chain carries TRBV6-5 and TRBJ2-7, with a tentative D call TRBD1 (6 bases). V lost 2 bases to trimming and J lost 3 bases, with 8 bases between them. Germline V gene lookup returns CDR1 MNHEY and CDR2 SVGAGI. The CDR3 runs 13 residues. The CDR3 DNA is TGTGCCAGCAGTTACACGGGACACTACGAGCAGTACTTC. Translated, it gives CASSYTGHYEQYF.

This clonotype was observed a few times. The J gene is TRBJ1-2, the V gene TRBV9; D gene unclear. CDR1 and CDR2 (germline): SGDLS, YYNGEE. The CDR3 loop spans 14 amino acids. V lost 0 bases and J lost 8, with 14 bases in between. This chain's CDR3 is CASSVATEPGGYTF. CDR3 nucleotides: TGTGCCAGCAGCGTAGCTACGGAGCCGGGGGGCTACACCTTC.

Remarks on this clonotype: Its ends do not fully match the called genes, so a read error is possible. The V gene is TRBV19, the J gene TRBJ2-1; 14 positions match TRBD2. The germline V gene encodes CDR1 LNHDA and CDR2 SQIVND (reference sequence). The CDR3 is made up of 15 amino acids. CDR3 bases: TGTGCCAGTAGTACGGGACTAGCGGGAGACAATGAGCGGTTCTTC. Amino acids: CASSTGLAGDNERFF.

J is TRBJ2-7 and V is TRBV2, with TRBD2 matching 10 bases. The germline V gene has CDR1 SNHLY and CDR2 FYNNEI. Trimming cost V 8 bases and J 3 bases; bases outside gene matches: 7. This CDR3 has 14 amino acids. The CDR3 spells CASGRTSGHYEQYF. In DNA form, the CDR3 reads TGTGCCAGCGGTCGGACTAGCGGACACTACGAGCAGTACTTC.

As to this clonotype: At one end, the junction sequence differs from germline, possibly due to a read error. This rearrangement joins TRBV6-1 to TRBJ1-2; D remains unclear. Germline CDR1 is MNHNS and CDR2 is SASEGT. There are 13 residues in the CDR3. The chain's CDR3 is CTSSEVIYYGYTF. The CDR3 coding sequence is TGTACCAGCAGTGAAGTCATATACTATGGCTACACCTTC.

The gene calls are TRBV10-3 and TRBJ2-1; 13 bases are a match to TRBD2. Germline V gives CDR1 ENHRY, CDR2 SYGVKD. The J segment lost 4 bases and the V segment lost 0 bases, leaving 6 bases of the junction unmatched. The CDR3 spans 18 residues. The CDR3 here is CAISESRLAGGDYNEQFF. CDR3 nucleotide sequence: TGTGCCATCAGTGAGTCGCGACTAGCGGGAGGAGATTACAATGAGCAGTTCTTC.

The chain has TRBV5-1 and TRBJ2-1; TRBD2 matches 8 bases. The germline V gene has CDR1 SGHRS and CDR2 YFSETQ. This CDR3 is 18 amino acids long. Losses at the gene ends were 0 bases for V and 4 bases for J; bases not matched to a gene: 12. CDR3 bases: TGCGCCAGCAGCTTGGCTGTGGCCGCGGGACTAGGTTACAATGAGCAGTTCTTC. Translation gives CASSLAVAAGLGYNEQFF.

This clonotype has just a few counts. This chain joins TRBV20-1 and TRBJ1-2, with D maybe TRBD1 (5 bases). This CDR3 spans 12 amino acids. V lost 1 base, J lost 12 bases, and 15 bases lay in between. Germline V lookup: CDR1 DFQATT, CDR2 SNEGSKA (reference sequence). CDR3 residues: CSARVGRVGNTF. CDR3 nucleotide sequence: TGCAGTGCTAGAGTAGGCAGGGTGGGAAACACCTTC.

The chain uses TRBV6-5 and TRBJ1-1; D unresolved. The germline V and J ends were trimmed by 6 bases and 5 bases, with 13 bases remaining between them. The germline gives CDR1 MNHEY, CDR2 SVGAGI. CDR3 length: 13 amino acids. The CDR3 coding sequence is TGTGCCAGCAGATCCGGACTTCCTACTGAAGCTTTCTTT. Translated: CASRSGLPTEAFF.

The chain couples TRBV20-1 to TRBJ2-1, with 12 bases aligning to TRBD2. The trim removed 3 bases at V and 10 bases at J, leaving 7 bases unmatched. The CDR3 covers 14 residues. The germline CDR1 and CDR2 sequences are DFQATT and SNEGSKA (reference sequence). The CDR3 region is CSASRASGRGEQFF. CDR3 nucleotide sequence: TGCAGTGCTAGTCGTGCTAGCGGGAGGGGGGAGCAGTTCTTC.

This chain connects TRBV2 to TRBJ1-5; TRBD1 might be the D (5 bases). The V gene lost 3 bases and the J gene lost 12 bases, with 21 bases spanning the gap. Germline values: CDR1 SNHLY, CDR2 FYNNEI. The CDR3 loop spans 15 amino acids. CDR3 DNA sequence: TGTGCCAGCAGTGATCCCCGGGGGGTGGAGGAGCGCCAGCATTTT. Amino acids: CASSDPRGVEERQHF.

The CDR3 here is CASSSGTGGYEQYF. DNA for the CDR3: TGTGCCAGCAGCTCAGGGACTGGCGGGTACGAGCAGTACTTC. The rearrangement links TRBV7-9 to TRBJ2-7; a weak D match, TRBD2 (6 bases). Germline-derived CDR1 and CDR2 are SEHNR and FQNEAQ (reference sequence). The CDR3 sequence is 14 residues long. The V end lost 4 bases, the J end lost 4 bases, and 14 bases lay between the germline ends.

This clonotype has at least ten counts. V usage is TRBV6-5 and J usage is TRBJ1-1, with 7 nucleotides matching TRBD1. The CDR3 is 13 residues long. Germline values: CDR1 MNHEY, CDR2 SVGAGI. The J segment lost 13 bases and the V segment lost 4 bases, leaving 12 bases of the junction unmatched. Written as DNA, the CDR3 is TGTGCCAGCAGTTCCCGGGACAGCTCACGGGTTTTCTTT. Its translation: CASSSRDSSRVFF.

This clonotype was counted ten times or more. The chain has TRBV7-2 and TRBJ2-1; TRBD2 agrees at 9 bases. J lost 8 bases, V lost 5 bases, and 13 bases had no gene match. Germline V gene data show CDR1 as SGHTA and CDR2 as FQGNSA. This CDR3 region has 16 residues. CDR3 sequence reads: CASSRPPSGMIDEQFF. CDR3 in DNA: TGTGCCAGCAGCCGGCCCCCTAGCGGGATGATCGATGAGCAGTTCTTC.

The chain has TRBV9 and TRBJ1-2; unclear D gene. Germline V gene sequence: CDR1 SGDLS, CDR2 YYNGEE. The CDR3 contains 15 residues. The V end was cut by 6 bases, the J end by 6 bases, with 21 bases between. The CDR3 region is CASTNIPGSKDGYTF. Written as DNA, the CDR3 is TGTGCCAGCACCAATATTCCGGGATCGAAGGATGGCTACACCTTC.

Ten or more counts support this clonotype. This sequence joins TRBV19 and TRBJ2-3; D gene uncertain. CDR1 is LNHDA, CDR2 SQIVND, per germline (reference sequence). This CDR3 is built from 15 residues. The V end lost 6 bases, the J end lost 0 bases, and 13 bases lay between the germline ends. CDR3 region: CASRKGPRSTDTQYF. CDR3 sequence (DNA): TGTGCCAGTAGAAAAGGCCCGCGGAGCACAGATACGCAGTATTTT. Full variable domain (remainder filled in from reference TRBV19 and TRBJ2-3): DGGITQSPKYLFRKEGQNVTLSCEQNLNHDAMYWYRQDPGQGLRLIYYSQIVNDFQKGDIAEGYSVSREKKESFPLTVTSAQKNPTAFYLCASRKGPRSTDTQYFGPGTRLTVL.

This sequence joins TRBV19 and TRBJ1-2, with TRBD1 as a possible D gene (5 bases). Germline CDR1 LNHDA, CDR2 SQIVND (reference sequence). V lost 6 bases and J lost 3, with 14 bases in between. The CDR3 totals 14 residues. The CDR3 region has the DNA TGTGCCAGTAGACCCAGGGTTGGGGACTATGGCTACACCTTC. Its protein product is CASRPRVGDYGYTF. Variable domain in full (rest from reference TRBV19 and TRBJ1-2): DGGITQSPKYLFRKEGQNVTLSCEQNLNHDAMYWYRQDPGQGLRLIYYSQIVNDFQKGDIAEGYSVSREKKESFPLTVTSAQKNPTAFYLCASRPRVGDYGYTFGSGTRLTVV.

The chain is built from TRBV20-1 and TRBJ2-3; D is possibly TRBD1 (5 bases). Between the trimmed V and J ends, which lost 6 bases and 3 bases, there was a span of 10 bases. Per germline, CDR1 DFQATT and CDR2 SNEGSKA (reference sequence). The CDR3 runs 12 residues. The CDR3 is CSANPGTDTQYF. CDR3 DNA sequence: TGCAGTGCCAACCCAGGGACAGATACGCAGTATTTT.

This chain joins TRBV20-1 and TRBJ2-2; D remains ambiguous. V was trimmed by 3 bases and J by 6 bases, leaving 5 bases between them. This CDR3 comprises 11 residues. Germline-derived CDR1 and CDR2 are DFQATT and SNEGSKA (reference sequence). CDR3 protein: CSASYPGELFF. The CDR3 DNA is TGCAGTGCTAGTTACCCCGGGGAGCTGTTTTTT.

This sequence joins TRBV7-8 and TRBJ1-1; D gene uncertain. Germline V gene data show CDR1 as SGHVS and CDR2 as FQNEAQ. The V end was cut by 3 bases, the J end by 14 bases, with 22 bases between. The CDR3 has 14 amino acids. As DNA, the CDR3 is TGTGCCAGCAGCTTGCATTGGTCCAGAGAGAGGTACTTCTTT. Translation: CASSLHWSRERYFF.

This clonotype was seen at least ten times. The V and J genes are TRBV12-3 or TRBV12-4 and TRBJ2-7; a weak D match, TRBD2 (6 bases). The V and J ends lost 0 bases and 3 bases respectively, with 12 bases between them. The CDR3 runs to 15 residues. CDR3 amino acids: CASSLAGGPIYEQYF. Here the CDR3 DNA reads TGTGCCAGCAGTTTAGCGGGAGGTCCCATCTACGAGCAGTACTTC.

This clonotype was detected a few times. The gene calls are TRBV2 and TRBJ1-1; tentative D call: TRBD1 (6 bases). Germline CDR1 SNHLY, CDR2 FYNNEI. Trimming took 8 bases from V and 3 from J, leaving 13 bases between them. The CDR3 runs to 13 residues. In nucleotides, the CDR3 is TGTGCCAGCGTTATGGAGGGGGACACTGAAGCTTTCTTT. Translated, it gives CASVMEGDTEAFF.

The table lists this clonotype with many counts. This chain joins TRBV3-1 and TRBJ1-1; D may be TRBD1 (6 bases). Per the germline V gene, CDR1 is LGHDT and CDR2 is YNNKEL (reference sequence). V lost 1 base and J 6 bases, leaving 15 bases between the germline ends. The CDR3 contains 15 residues. CDR3 DNA sequence: TGTGCCAGCAGCCAAGCTTCGCAGGGGATTGCTGAAGCTTTCTTT. It specifies CASSQASQGIAEAFF. Variable domain in full (rest from reference TRBV3-1 and TRBJ1-1): DTAVSQTPKYLVTQMGNDKSIKCEQNLGHDTMYWYKQDSKKFLKIMFSYNNKELIINETVPNRFSPKSPDKAHLNLHINSLELGDSAVYFCASSQASQGIAEAFFGQGTRLTVV.

This rearrangement joins TRBV7-9 to TRBJ1-3, with no clear D. The CDR3 contains 15 residues. Germline CDR1 SEHNR, CDR2 FQNEAQ (reference sequence). Trimming stripped 5 bases from V and 4 bases from J, with 15 bases between. CDR3 DNA: TGTGCCAGCAGCCCGCCCATACGGGTCGGAAACACCATATATTTT. This translates into CASSPPIRVGNTIYF.